These 9 T cell receptor beta chains were all obtained from the same sample, sequenced in a study of blood T cell repertoires in COVID-19. The protocol was immunoSEQ multiplex PCR, while the TCRdb copy is restricted to in-frame clones and leaves out a portion. The top ten clones hold about 4.2% of a sample with 300,000 to 350,000 clones, about 86% of them seen once. The sequenced sample consisted of PBMCs or T cells enriched from blood (not recorded which). Receptors were obtained from a woman in her forties with acute COVID-19.

The gene calls are TRBV15 and TRBJ1-6, with a tentative D call TRBD1 (6 bases). The CDR3 spans 17 residues. The V gene lost 2 bases and the J gene lost 5 bases, with 16 bases spanning the gap. CDR1 and CDR2 (germline): LNHNV, YYDKDF (reference sequence). In nucleotides, the CDR3 is TGTGCCACCAGCAGACCGGGAGGACAGTTGAATAATTCACCCCTCCACTTT. Amino acid sequence: CATSRPGGQLNNSPLHF. Full variable domain (outside the CDR3, taken from reference TRBV15 and TRBJ1-6): DAMVIQNPRYQVTQFGKPVTLSCSQTLNHNVMYWYQQKSSQAPKLLFHYYDKDFNNEADTPDNFQSRRPNTSFCFLDIRSPGLGDTAMYLCATSRPGGQLNNSPLHFGNGTRLTVT.

J is TRBJ1-1 and V is TRBV18; TRBD1 is a possible D gene (6 bases). There are 17 residues in the CDR3. Trimming cost V 3 bases and J 0 bases, with 17 bases left between them. From germline, CDR1 is KGHSH and CDR2 LQKENI. CDR3 coding DNA: TGTGCCAGCTCACCCTTATCTGGGACAAGCATGAACACTGAAGCTTTCTTT. As protein: CASSPLSGTSMNTEAFF.

V is TRBV4-3 and J is TRBJ1-2; 10 bases are a match to TRBD1. The CDR3 extends over 15 amino acids. The ends lost 2 bases at V and 8 bases at J; junction bases unmatched: 8. CDR1 is LGHNA and CDR2 is YSLEER in the germline V gene. The chain's CDR3 is CASSQPGQGIRGYTF. DNA for the CDR3: TGCGCCAGCAGCCAACCGGGACAGGGGATTCGAGGCTACACCTTC.

The chain combines TRBV9 with TRBJ1-4, with TRBD1 matching 10 bases. CDR3 size: 15 residues. Trimming at V came to 4 bases and at J to 8 bases, leaving 8 bases not matched to a gene. Germline CDR1 is SGDLS and CDR2 is YYNGEE. CDR3: CASSTRPGQGEKLFF. CDR3 nucleotide sequence: TGTGCCAGCAGCACAAGACCGGGACAGGGGGAAAAACTGTTTTTT.

This chain connects TRBV27 to TRBJ2-5, with 7 bases fitting TRBD1. Trimming cost V 7 bases and J 3 bases; bases outside gene matches: 11. The CDR3 totals 15 residues. The germline V gene has CDR1 MNHEY and CDR2 SMNVEV (reference sequence). The DNA of the CDR3 is TGTGCCAGCACCCTGCCGACAGGGATCGAAGAGACCCAGTACTTC. Its translation: CASTLPTGIEETQYF.

This chain uses TRBV13 with TRBJ1-1, with 8 bases identical to TRBD1. This CDR3 region has 13 residues. V shed 5 bases, J shed 7 bases, and the junction held 6 bases outside the gene matches. Looked up from germline, CDR1 is PRHDT and CDR2 is FYEKMQ (reference sequence). CDR3 coding DNA: TGTGCCAGCAGCCAGGACAGGGCAGGTGAAGCTTTCTTT. Translated, it gives CASSQDRAGEAFF.

This sequence joins TRBV28 and TRBJ2-3; 8 nucleotides agree with TRBD1. The CDR3 loop spans 14 amino acids. After removal of 8 bases from V and 6 bases from J, the junction contained 10 bases not matched to a gene. CDR1 is MDHEN, CDR2 SYDVKM, per germline. The CDR3 sequence: CASHRQGLLDTQYF. In DNA, the CDR3 is TGTGCCAGCCACCGACAGGGGCTTTTGGATACGCAGTATTTT.

The chain joins TRBV11-2 to TRBJ2-7; D is ambiguous. The CDR3 contains 16 residues. In germline, CDR1 is SGHAT, CDR2 FQNNGV. Trimming removed 3 bases at V and 0 bases at J, with 15 bases between. This CDR3 is CASSFMVAVPSYEQYF. The CDR3 DNA follows: TGTGCCAGCAGCTTCATGGTGGCGGTCCCCTCCTACGAGCAGTACTTC.

This clone has only one observation. The V gene is TRBV3-1 (or the pseudogene TRBV3-2), the J gene TRBJ1-2; the D gene is possibly TRBD1 (6 bases). The V gene lost 4 bases and the J gene lost 6 bases, with 15 bases spanning the gap. This CDR3 spans 14 amino acids. Germline CDR1 is LGHDT and CDR2 is YNNKEL (reference sequence). Written as DNA, the CDR3 is TGTGCCAGCAGCCTTCCCGACAGGTCCGATGGCTACACCTTC. This codes for CASSLPDRSDGYTF.